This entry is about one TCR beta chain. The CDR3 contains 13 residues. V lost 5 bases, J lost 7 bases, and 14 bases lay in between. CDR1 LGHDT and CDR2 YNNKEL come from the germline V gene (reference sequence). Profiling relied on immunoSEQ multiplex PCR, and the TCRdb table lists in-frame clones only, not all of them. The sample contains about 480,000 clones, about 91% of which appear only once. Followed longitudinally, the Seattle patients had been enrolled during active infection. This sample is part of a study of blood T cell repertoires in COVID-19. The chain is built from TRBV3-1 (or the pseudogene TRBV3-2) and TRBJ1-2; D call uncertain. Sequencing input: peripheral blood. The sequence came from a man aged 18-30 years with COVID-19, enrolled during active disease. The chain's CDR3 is CASSEGYGVGYTF. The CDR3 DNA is TGTGCCAGCAGCGAGGGCTATGGGGTTGGCTACACCTTC.